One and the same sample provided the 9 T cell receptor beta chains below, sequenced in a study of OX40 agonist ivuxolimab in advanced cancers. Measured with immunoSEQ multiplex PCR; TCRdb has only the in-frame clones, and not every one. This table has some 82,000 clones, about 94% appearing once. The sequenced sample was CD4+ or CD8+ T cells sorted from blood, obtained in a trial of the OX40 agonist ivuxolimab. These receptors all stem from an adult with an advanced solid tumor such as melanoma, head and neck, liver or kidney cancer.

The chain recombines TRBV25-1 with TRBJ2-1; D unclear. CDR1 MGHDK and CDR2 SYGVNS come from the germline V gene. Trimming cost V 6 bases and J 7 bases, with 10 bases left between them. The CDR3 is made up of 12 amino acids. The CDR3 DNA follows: TGTGCCAGCAGGGGTCAGCCGAATGAGCAGTTCTTC. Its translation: CASRGQPNEQFF.

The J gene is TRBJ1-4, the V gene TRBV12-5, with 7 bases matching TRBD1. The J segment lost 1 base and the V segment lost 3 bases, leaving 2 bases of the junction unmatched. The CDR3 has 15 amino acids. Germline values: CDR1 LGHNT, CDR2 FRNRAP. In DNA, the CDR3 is TGTGCTAGTGGTTTCAGGGGGAGAACTAATGAAAAACTGTTTTTT. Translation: CASGFRGRTNEKLFF. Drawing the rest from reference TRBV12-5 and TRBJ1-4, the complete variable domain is DARVTQTPRHKVTEMGQEVTMRCQPILGHNTVFWYRQTMMQGLELLAYFRNRAPLDDSGMPKDRFSAEMPDATLATLKIQPSEPRDSAVYFCASGFRGRTNEKLFFGSGTQLSVL.

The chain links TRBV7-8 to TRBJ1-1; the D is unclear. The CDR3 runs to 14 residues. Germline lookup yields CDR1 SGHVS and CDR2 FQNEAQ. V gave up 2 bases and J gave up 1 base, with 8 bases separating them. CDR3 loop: CASSLLGGNTEAFF. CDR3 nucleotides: TGTGCCAGCAGCTTATTGGGCGGGAACACTGAAGCTTTCTTT.

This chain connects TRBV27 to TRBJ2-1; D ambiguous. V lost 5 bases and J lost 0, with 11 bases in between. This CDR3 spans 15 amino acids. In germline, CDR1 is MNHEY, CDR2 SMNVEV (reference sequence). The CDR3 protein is CASSQDLSSYNEQFF. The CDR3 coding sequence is TGTGCCAGCAGTCAGGACCTGAGCTCCTACAATGAGCAGTTCTTC.

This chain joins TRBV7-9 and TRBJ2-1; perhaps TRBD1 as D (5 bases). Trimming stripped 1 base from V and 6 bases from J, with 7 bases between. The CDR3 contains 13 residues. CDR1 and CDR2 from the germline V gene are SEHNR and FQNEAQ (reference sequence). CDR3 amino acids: CASSLGGGNEQFF. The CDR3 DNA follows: TGTGCCAGCAGCTTAGGGGGCGGCAATGAGCAGTTCTTC.

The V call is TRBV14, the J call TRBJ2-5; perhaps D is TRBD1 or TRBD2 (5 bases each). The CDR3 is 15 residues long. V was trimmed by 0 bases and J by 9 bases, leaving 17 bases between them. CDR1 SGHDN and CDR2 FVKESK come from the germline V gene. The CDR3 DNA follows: TGTGCCAGCAGCCAAGAGACTATGACAGTTTCTGCCCAGTACTTC. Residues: CASSQETMTVSAQYF.

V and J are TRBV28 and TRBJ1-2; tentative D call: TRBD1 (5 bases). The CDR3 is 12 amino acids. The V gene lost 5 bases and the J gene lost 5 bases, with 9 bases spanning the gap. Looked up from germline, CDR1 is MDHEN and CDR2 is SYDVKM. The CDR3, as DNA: TGTGCCAGCAGTACCGGGACGTATGGCTACACCTTC. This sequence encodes CASSTGTYGYTF.

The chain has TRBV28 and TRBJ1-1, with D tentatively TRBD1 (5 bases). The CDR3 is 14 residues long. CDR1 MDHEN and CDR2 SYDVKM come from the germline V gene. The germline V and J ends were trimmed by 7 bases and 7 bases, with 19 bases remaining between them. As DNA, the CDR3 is TGTGCCAGCAAGAAGGGGCTCGGGTATGATGAAGCTTTCTTT. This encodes CASKKGLGYDEAFF.

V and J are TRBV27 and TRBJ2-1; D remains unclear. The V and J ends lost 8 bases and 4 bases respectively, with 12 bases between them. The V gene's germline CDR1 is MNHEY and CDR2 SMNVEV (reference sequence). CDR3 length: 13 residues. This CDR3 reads CASSSPTYNEQFF. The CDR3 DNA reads TGTGCCAGCTCCTCCCCGACGTACAATGAGCAGTTCTTC.